This passage covers 9 T cell receptor beta chains from one sample sequenced in a study of CD8 T cells in Susac syndrome. Random hexamers primed reverse transcription of about 0.5 to 1 ug RNA. From the immunoSEQ multiplex PCR reads, TCRdb called clonotypes with MiXCR, one entry per CDR3 protein. In the table there are just under 95,000 distinct CDR3 sequences, 85% to 95% of which are singletons. The sequencing sample was made of CD4+ T cells from PBMCs. The source of these receptors is a human donor with Susac syndrome.

The rearrangement joins TRBV30 to TRBJ2-5, with unresolved D. V was pared by 1 base and J by 7 bases, with 10 bases between. Per the germline V gene, CDR1 is GTSNPN and CDR2 is SVGIG (reference sequence). The CDR3 length is 12 residues. DNA of the CDR3: TGTGCCTGGAGTGCCCTGGGCGGGACCCAGTACTTC. It specifies CAWSALGGTQYF.

The rearrangement links TRBV20-1 to TRBJ2-7; 12 nucleotides match TRBD2. The CDR3 sequence is 14 residues long. With V trimmed by 7 bases and J by 2 bases, 6 bases remained unmatched. The germline V gene has CDR1 DFQATT and CDR2 SNEGSKA (reference sequence). This chain's CDR3 is CSVQLAGGTYEQYF. CDR3 DNA sequence: TGCAGTGTCCAACTAGCGGGGGGCACCTACGAGCAGTACTTC.

The chain has TRBV12-3 or TRBV12-4 and TRBJ1-3; D remains unclear. V lost 7 bases and J lost 4, with 8 bases in between. CDR3 length equals 12 residues. The CDR3 spells CASTRNGNTIYF. The CDR3, as DNA: TGTGCCAGCACCCGGAACGGAAACACCATATATTTT.

The V and J genes are TRBV20-1 and TRBJ2-7; tentatively, D is TRBD2 (6 bases). The CDR3 has 14 amino acids. V lost 2 bases to trimming and J lost 0 bases, with 11 bases between them. Germline V CDR1 and CDR2: DFQATT, SNEGSKA (reference sequence). The CDR3 here is CSARRAGSSYEQYF. The CDR3 DNA is TGCAGTGCTAGAAGGGCCGGGAGCTCCTACGAGCAGTACTTC.

The V gene is TRBV11-2, the J gene TRBJ1-1, with no clear D. Between the trimmed V and J ends, which lost 5 bases and 10 bases, there was a span of 11 bases. Germline assignment: CDR1 SGHAT and CDR2 FQNNGV. CDR3 size: 11 residues. Here the CDR3 reads CASSPRRGAFF. DNA for the CDR3: TGTGCCAGCAGCCCGAGGCGGGGAGCTTTCTTT.

The chain has TRBV18 and TRBJ1-6, with TRBD1 matching over 9 bases. V shed 8 bases and J 7 bases; nucleotides not matched to a gene: 9. The CDR3 length is 15 residues. Germline V gene lookup returns CDR1 KGHSH and CDR2 LQKENI. CDR3 sequence (DNA): TGTGCCAGCGGGACGACAGGGGGTCGCAATTCACCCCTCCACTTT. This encodes CASGTTGGRNSPLHF.

This clonotype was picked up one time. This chain connects TRBV6-2 or TRBV6-3 to TRBJ1-5; no reliable D call. The V gene lost 8 bases and the J gene lost 4 bases, with 12 bases spanning the gap. Germline assignment: CDR1 MNHEY and CDR2 SVGEGT. There are 13 residues in the CDR3. This CDR3 reads CASGGPANQPQHF. For the CDR3, the DNA is TGTGCCAGCGGAGGGCCCGCTAATCAGCCCCAGCATTTT.

The genes are TRBV29-1 and TRBJ1-2, with a tentative D call TRBD1 (5 bases). The length of the CDR3 is 12 residues. Germline lookup yields CDR1 SQVTM and CDR2 ANQGSEA. The V end lost 5 bases, the J end lost 5 bases, and 12 bases lay between the germline ends. CDR3 sequence (DNA): TGCAGCGTTTTCGACAGAGCGTATGGCTACACCTTC. The encoded protein is CSVFDRAYGYTF.

The chain couples TRBV29-1 to TRBJ2-7; D possibly uses TRBD1 or TRBD2 (5 bases each). Germline V CDR1 and CDR2: SQVTM, ANQGSEA. V lost 6 bases, J lost 5 bases, and 20 bases lay in between. The CDR3 spans 14 residues. CDR3 in amino acids: CSVIVRQGVHEQYF. The DNA for the CDR3 is TGCAGCGTGATAGTCCGCCAGGGAGTGCACGAGCAGTACTTC.